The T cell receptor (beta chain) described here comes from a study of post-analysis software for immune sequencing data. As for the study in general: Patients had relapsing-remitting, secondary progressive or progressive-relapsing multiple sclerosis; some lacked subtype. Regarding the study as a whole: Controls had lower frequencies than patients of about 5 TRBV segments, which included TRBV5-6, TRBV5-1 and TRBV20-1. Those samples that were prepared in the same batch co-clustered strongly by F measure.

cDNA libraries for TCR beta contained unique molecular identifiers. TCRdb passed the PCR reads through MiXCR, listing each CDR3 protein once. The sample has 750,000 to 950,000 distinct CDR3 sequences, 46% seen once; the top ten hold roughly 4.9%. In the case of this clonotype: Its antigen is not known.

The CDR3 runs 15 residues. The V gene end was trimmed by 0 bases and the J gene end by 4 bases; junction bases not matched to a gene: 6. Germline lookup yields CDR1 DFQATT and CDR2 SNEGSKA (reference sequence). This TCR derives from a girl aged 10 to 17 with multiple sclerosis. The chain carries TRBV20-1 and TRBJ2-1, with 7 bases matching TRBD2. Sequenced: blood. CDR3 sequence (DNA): TGCAGTGCTAGAGACCCGACTAGCCTTTACAATGAGCAGTTCTTC. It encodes CSARDPTSLYNEQFF.